The T cell receptor beta chain under discussion was sequenced for a study of blood T cell repertoires in COVID-19. Assay used: immunoSEQ multiplex PCR; TCRdb lists only in-frame clones, some missing. The sample includes hundreds of thousands of clones, roughly 91% of them seen just once. There are 13 residues in the CDR3. The J segment lost 4 bases and the V segment lost 5 bases, leaving 7 bases of the junction unmatched. Germline CDR1 SQVTM, CDR2 ANQGSEA. Input material: peripheral blood. The chain has TRBV29-1 and TRBJ1-2, with TRBD1 identical over 7 bases. This receptor was obtained from a young woman with acute or convalescent COVID-19. CDR3 residues: CSVQPTGSYGYTF. CDR3 DNA sequence: TGCAGCGTTCAACCGACAGGGAGCTATGGCTACACCTTC.